What follows are 9 T cell receptor beta chains derived from one specimen sequenced in a study of T-cell reconstitution after alpha-beta-depleted transplantation in children. TCRbeta library preparation incorporated unique molecular identifiers. TCRdb reprocessed the PCR reads via MiXCR and lists one record per CDR3 protein. Of 600,000 to 700,000 distinct CDR3 sequences in the sample, roughly 17% were seen once. This specimen was PBMCs from the stem cell graft donor, taken from the stem cell graft. The receptor set was obtained from a human donor who donated a stem cell graft to a child with acute myeloid leukemia.

The chain recombines TRBV6-5 with TRBJ2-2; 7 positions match TRBD2. The trim removed 6 bases at V and 7 bases at J, leaving 5 bases unmatched. The CDR3 is 13 amino acids. Per the germline V gene, CDR1 is MNHEY and CDR2 is SVGAGI. This CDR3 is CASRRAGVGELFF. Written as DNA, the CDR3 is TGTGCCAGCAGAAGGGCGGGGGTCGGGGAGCTGTTTTTT.

This chain connects TRBV25-1 to TRBJ1-4, with TRBD1 as a possible D gene (5 bases). V lost 4 bases and J 7 bases, leaving 13 bases between the germline ends. This CDR3 region has 14 residues. Germline assignment: CDR1 MGHDK and CDR2 SYGVNS. The CDR3 DNA reads as TGTGCCAGCAGTGTCGGGGCGGGGAGTGAAAAACTGTTTTTT. As protein: CASSVGAGSEKLFF.

Points on this clonotype: This sequence may be a read error, since a much larger clone differs from it by one base. The V and J genes are TRBV5-1 and TRBJ2-3, with 9 positions matching TRBD1. This CDR3 spans 17 amino acids. The V gene end was trimmed by 5 bases and the J gene end by 4 bases; junction bases not matched to a gene: 14. Looked up from germline, CDR1 is SGHRS and CDR2 is YFSETQ. DNA of the CDR3: TGCGCCAGCAGATCCTCAAGGACAGGGGAAGTAGCAGATACGCAGTATTTT. Its translation is CASRSSRTGEVADTQYF.

The V call is TRBV5-1, the J call TRBJ2-7; 8 bases align to TRBD1. The germline V gene encodes CDR1 SGHRS and CDR2 YFSETQ. The CDR3 is 15 amino acids. V gave up 0 bases and J gave up 2 bases; unmatched junction bases: 4. DNA for the CDR3: TGCGCCAGCAGCTTGGGGACAGGGAGTACCTACGAGCAGTACGTC. Protein sequence: CASSLGTGSTYEQYV.

The chain combines TRBV7-2 with TRBJ1-2, with 7 bases fitting TRBD1. Per the germline V gene, CDR1 is SGHTA and CDR2 is FQGNSA. V lost 1 base and J lost 1; bases outside the gene matches: 9. The length of the CDR3 is 17 residues. DNA of the CDR3: TGTGCCAGCAGCTTAGTGGGACAGAAAGGTGGTAACTATGGCTACACCTTC. Residues: CASSLVGQKGGNYGYTF.

This clonotype was counted ten times or more. DNA of the CDR3: TGTGCCAGCAGCTTAGTATCGGGGGTTAGCACTGAAGCTTTCTTT. This sequence encodes CASSLVSGVSTEAFF. This chain joins TRBV7-2 and TRBJ1-1; a weak D match, TRBD1 (5 bases). The CDR3 is made up of 15 amino acids. Trimming cost V 1 base and J 4 bases, with 13 bases left between them. Germline values: CDR1 SGHTA, CDR2 FQGNSA.

This chain links TRBV18 with TRBJ1-1; maybe TRBD1 (5 bases). This CDR3 spans 12 amino acids. Germline V gene data show CDR1 as KGHSH and CDR2 as LQKENI. V gave up 3 bases and J gave up 7 bases, with 9 bases separating them. The CDR3 protein is CASSPGEGEAFF. In DNA form, the CDR3 reads TGTGCCAGCTCACCGGGGGAGGGTGAAGCTTTCTTT.

The genes are TRBV12-3 or TRBV12-4 and TRBJ2-1; 7 positions agree with TRBD1. The CDR3 runs to 18 residues. Unmatched junction bases numbered 9, after V lost 1 base and J lost 0 bases. CDR3 residues: CASSLGGGSASSYNEQFF. In DNA form, the CDR3 reads TGTGCCAGCAGTTTAGGAGGGGGCTCCGCCAGCTCCTACAATGAGCAGTTCTTC.

In its sample, this clonotype was seen many times. The gene calls are TRBV6-1 and TRBJ2-1, with 11 bases identical to TRBD2. The CDR3 covers 14 residues. Germline-derived CDR1 and CDR2 are MNHNS and SASEGT. The V gene end was trimmed by 2 bases and the J gene end by 9 bases; junction bases not matched to a gene: 3. The CDR3, as DNA: TGTGCCAGCAGTGAACTAGCGGGGGGAGGTGAGCAGTTCTTC. It is translated as CASSELAGGGEQFF.